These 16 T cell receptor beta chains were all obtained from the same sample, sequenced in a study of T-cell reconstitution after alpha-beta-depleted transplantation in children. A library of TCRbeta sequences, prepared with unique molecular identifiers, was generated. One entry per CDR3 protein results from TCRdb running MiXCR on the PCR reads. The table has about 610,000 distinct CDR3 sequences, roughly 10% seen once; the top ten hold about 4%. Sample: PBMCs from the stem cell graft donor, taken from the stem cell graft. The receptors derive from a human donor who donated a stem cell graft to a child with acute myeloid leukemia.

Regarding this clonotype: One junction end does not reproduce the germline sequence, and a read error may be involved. CDR3 nucleotides: TGTACCAGCAGTGAGGGACGGGAGGGCCGGGAGACCCAGTACTTC. Protein sequence: CTSSEGREGRETQYF. The chain has TRBV25-1 and TRBJ2-5, with TRBD2 matching 8 bases. This CDR3 is 15 amino acids long. Germline V lookup: CDR1 MGHDK, CDR2 SYGVNS.

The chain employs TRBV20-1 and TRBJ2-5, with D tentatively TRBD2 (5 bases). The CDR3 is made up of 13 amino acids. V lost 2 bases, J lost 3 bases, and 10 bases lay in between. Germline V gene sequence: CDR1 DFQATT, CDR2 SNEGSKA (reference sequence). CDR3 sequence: CSARWRTEETQYF. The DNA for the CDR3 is TGCAGTGCTAGATGGCGGACTGAAGAGACCCAGTACTTC.

The CDR3 reads CASKGQNTGELFF. CDR3 sequence (DNA): TGTGCCTCCAAAGGCCAAAACACCGGGGAGCTGTTTTTT. V gene TRBV7-2 combines with J gene TRBJ2-2, with D hard to call. The V end was cut by 11 bases, the J end by 2 bases, with 12 bases between. The germline V gene encodes CDR1 SGHTA and CDR2 FQGNSA. The CDR3 is 13 amino acids.

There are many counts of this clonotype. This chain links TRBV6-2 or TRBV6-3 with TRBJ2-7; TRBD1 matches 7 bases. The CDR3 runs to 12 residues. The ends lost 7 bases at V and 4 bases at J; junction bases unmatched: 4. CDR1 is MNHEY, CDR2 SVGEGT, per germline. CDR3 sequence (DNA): TGTGCCAGCACCGAGACAGGGTACGAGCAGTACTTC. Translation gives CASTETGYEQYF.

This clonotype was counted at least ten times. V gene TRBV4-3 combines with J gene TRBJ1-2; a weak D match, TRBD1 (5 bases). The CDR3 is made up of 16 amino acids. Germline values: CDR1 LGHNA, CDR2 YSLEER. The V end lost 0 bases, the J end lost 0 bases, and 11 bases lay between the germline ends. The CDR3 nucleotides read TGCGCCAGCAGCCAAGATCTTGGGGACCCTAACTATGGCTACACCTTC. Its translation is CASSQDLGDPNYGYTF.

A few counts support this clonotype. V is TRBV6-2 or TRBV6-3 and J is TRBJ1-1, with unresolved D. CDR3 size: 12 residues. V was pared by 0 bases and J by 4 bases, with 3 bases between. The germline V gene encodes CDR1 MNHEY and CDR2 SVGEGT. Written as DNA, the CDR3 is TGTGCCAGCAGTTACTCTGCCACTGAAGCTTTCTTT. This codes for CASSYSATEAFF.

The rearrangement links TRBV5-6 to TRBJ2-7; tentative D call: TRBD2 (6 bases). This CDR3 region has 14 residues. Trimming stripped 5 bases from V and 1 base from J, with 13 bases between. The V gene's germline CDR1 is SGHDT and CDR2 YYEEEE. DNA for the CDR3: TGTGCCAGCAGGGAGGGGAGGTCGTCCTACGAGCAGTACTTC. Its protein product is CASREGRSSYEQYF.

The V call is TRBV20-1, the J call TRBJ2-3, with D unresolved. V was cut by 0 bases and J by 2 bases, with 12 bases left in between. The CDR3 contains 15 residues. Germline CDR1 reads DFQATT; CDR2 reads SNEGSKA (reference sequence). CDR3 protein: CSARDYQRPTDTQYF. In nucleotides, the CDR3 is TGCAGTGCTAGAGATTACCAGCGTCCCACAGATACGCAGTATTTT.

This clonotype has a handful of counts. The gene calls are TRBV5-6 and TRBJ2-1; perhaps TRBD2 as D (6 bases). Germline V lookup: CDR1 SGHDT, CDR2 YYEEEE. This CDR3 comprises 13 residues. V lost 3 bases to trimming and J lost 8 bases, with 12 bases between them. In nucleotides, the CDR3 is TGTGCCAGCAGCTCCCTCGGGGGTGATGAGCAGTTCTTC. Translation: CASSSLGGDEQFF.

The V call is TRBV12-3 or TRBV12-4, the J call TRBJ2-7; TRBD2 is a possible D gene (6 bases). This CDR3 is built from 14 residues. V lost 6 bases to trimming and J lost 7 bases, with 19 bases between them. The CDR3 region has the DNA TGTGCCAGCAGCTTGCTCGGCGTCCGGGAGGAGCAGTACTTC. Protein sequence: CASSLLGVREEQYF.

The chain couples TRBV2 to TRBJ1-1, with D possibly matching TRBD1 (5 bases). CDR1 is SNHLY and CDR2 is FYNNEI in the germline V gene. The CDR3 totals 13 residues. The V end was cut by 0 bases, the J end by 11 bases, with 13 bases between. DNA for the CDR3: TGTGCCAGCAGTGAAGCACCTTCGGGGGGGGCTTTCTTT. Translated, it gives CASSEAPSGGAFF.

In DNA form, the CDR3 reads TGCAGCGTCGATAGTTACAGGGCGGACACTGAAGCTTTCTTT. Translation: CSVDSYRADTEAFF. The J gene is TRBJ1-1, the V gene TRBV29-1, with a tentative D call TRBD1 (6 bases). The CDR3 is made up of 14 amino acids. V lost 6 bases and J 3 bases, leaving 17 bases between the germline ends. Per the germline V gene, CDR1 is SQVTM and CDR2 is ANQGSEA.

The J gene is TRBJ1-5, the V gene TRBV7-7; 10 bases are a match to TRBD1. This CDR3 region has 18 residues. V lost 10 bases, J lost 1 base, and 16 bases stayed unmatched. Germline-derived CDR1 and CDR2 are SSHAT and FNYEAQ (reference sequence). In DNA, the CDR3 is TGTGCCATCAGTCCGCCGACAGGGGGCTTTGGAAGCAATCAGCCCCAGCATTTT. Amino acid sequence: CAISPPTGGFGSNQPQHF.

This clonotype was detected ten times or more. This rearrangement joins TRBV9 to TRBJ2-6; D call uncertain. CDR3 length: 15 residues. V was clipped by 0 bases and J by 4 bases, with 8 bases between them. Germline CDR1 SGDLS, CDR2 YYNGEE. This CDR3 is CASSVVAAGANVLTF. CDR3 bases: TGTGCCAGCAGCGTAGTGGCAGCCGGGGCCAACGTCCTGACTTTC.

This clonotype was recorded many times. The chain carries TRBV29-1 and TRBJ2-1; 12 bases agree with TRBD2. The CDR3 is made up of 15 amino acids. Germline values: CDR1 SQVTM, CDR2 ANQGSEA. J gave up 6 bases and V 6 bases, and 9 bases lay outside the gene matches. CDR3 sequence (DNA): TGCAGCGTACGACGGACTAGCGGGGTTCTCAATGAGCAGTTCTTC. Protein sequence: CSVRRTSGVLNEQFF.

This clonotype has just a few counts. In DNA, the CDR3 is TGTGCCAGCAGTACAACAGGGGGCTTGAACACCTTC. Translation: CASSTTGGLNTF. The J gene is TRBJ1-2, the V gene TRBV6-5; 9 nucleotides match TRBD1. The length of the CDR3 is 12 residues. From germline, CDR1 is MNHEY and CDR2 SVGAGI. With V trimmed by 5 bases and J by 12 bases, 7 bases remained unmatched.